Listed below are T cell receptor beta chains from one sample, sequenced in a study of Graves' ophthalmopathy and Graves' hyperthyroidism. MiXCR was run by TCRdb on the multiplex PCR reads, yielding one entry per CDR3 protein. The data show fewer than 250,000 distinct CDR3 sequences, roughly 27% seen once. The sequenced sample was peripheral blood. The receptors derive from a man aged 50 to 60 with Graves' ophthalmopathy. CDR3s include the opening cysteine and the closing phenylalanine or tryptophan. A D gene is named only where the DNA matches it firmly. Clone size is not always given. Where it is, it says once, few, many or a class for expanded clones.

TRBD2,13,TRBJ2-5,many,TRBV7-2,CASSFGGVDTQYF,TGTGCCAGCAGTTTTGGGGGGGTTGACACCCAGTACTTC
-,12,TRBJ1-2,many,TRBV6-5,CASRGVKYGYTF,TGTGCCAGCAGAGGAGTGAAATATGGCTACACCTTC
TRBD2,14,TRBJ2-5,few,TRBV29-1,CSVRLAGNQETQYF,TGCAGCGTTAGACTAGCGGGCAACCAAGAGACCCAGTACTTC
TRBD1,15,TRBJ1-6,-,TRBV2,CASSYSSTGLSPLHF,TGTGCCAGCAGTTACTCGTCGACAGGGTTGTCACCCCTCCACTTT
-,12,TRBJ2-7,many,TRBV7-9,CASFLSPYEQYF,TGTGCCAGCTTCCTCTCTCCTTACGAGCAGTACTTC
-,12,TRBJ2-7,-,TRBV6-2/TRBV6-3,CASSSTSQEQYF,TGTGCCAGCAGTTCCACAAGCCAAGAGCAGTACTTC
TRBD2,14,TRBJ2-7,many,TRBV19,CASRAGYPLYEQYF,TGTGCCAGTAGAGCGGGATACCCTCTGTACGAGCAGTACTTC
TRBD1,15,TRBJ1-1,-,TRBV27,CASSLSGTGNTEAFF,TGTGCCAGCAGTTTATCGGGGACAGGTAACACTGAAGCTTTCTTT
-,16,TRBJ2-5,many,TRBV6-1,CASSPSVGFPGETQYF,TGTGCCAGCAGTCCCAGTGTAGGCTTTCCGGGGGAGACCCAGTACTTC
TRBD2,14,TRBJ2-5,once,TRBV2,CASSLGRWKETQYF,TGTGCCAGCAGCCTCGGGAGGTGGAAAGAGACCCAGTACTTC
-,15,TRBJ2-7,many,TRBV5-4,CASTSELAASYEQYF,TGTGCCAGCACCTCCGAGTTAGCGGCTTCCTACGAGCAGTACTTC
-,17,TRBJ2-5,many,TRBV19,CASSIRRGVGLQETQYF,TGTGCCAGTAGTATACGCCGCGGGGTGGGCTTACAAGAGACCCAGTACTTC
-,13,TRBJ1-5,many,TRBV11-2,CASSLGTGQPQHF,TGTGCCAGCAGCCTCGGGACGGGTCAGCCCCAGCATTTT
TRBD1,15,TRBJ2-2,many,TRBV9,CASSLGQSHTGELFF,TGTGCCAGCAGCCTGGGACAGAGCCACACCGGGGAGCTGTTTTTT
-,14,TRBJ2-7,once,TRBV20-1,CSASNFQGSYEQYF,TGCAGTGCTAGCAACTTCCAAGGCTCCTACGAGCAGTACTTC
-,19,TRBJ1-5,many,TRBV6-1,CASSERGGGFRVSNQPQHF,TGTGCCAGCAGTGAGAGAGGGGGTGGATTCAGGGTGAGCAATCAGCCCCAGCATTTT
TRBD1,12,TRBJ1-2,-,TRBV6-1,CASIREQGLYTF,TGTGCCAGCATTCGGGAACAGGGGCTCTACACCTTC
-,14,TRBJ2-7,many,TRBV15,CATSTGTLVDEQYF,TGTGCCACCAGCACGGGGACTCTTGTGGACGAGCAGTACTTC
-,13,TRBJ1-5,-,TRBV6-1,CASSPRVQQPQHF,TGTGCCAGCAGTCCCAGGGTCCAACAGCCCCAGCATTTT
-,14,TRBJ2-7,many,TRBV11-2,CASSLVSGTAEQYF,TGTGCCAGCAGCTTAGTGTCAGGGACCGCCGAGCAGTACTTC
-,14,TRBJ2-4,many,TRBV6-2/TRBV6-3,CASSYLGPKNIQYF,TGTGCCAGCAGTTACCTAGGGCCCAAAAACATTCAGTACTTC
TRBD2,13,TRBJ2-7,many,TRBV5-1,CASRLAGAYEQYF,TGCGCCAGTAGACTAGCGGGAGCCTACGAGCAGTACTTC
TRBD1,14,TRBJ1-1,few,TRBV12-3/TRBV12-4,CASSLAGTGAEAFF,TGTGCCAGCAGTTTAGCCGGGACAGGGGCTGAAGCTTTCTTT
-,14,TRBJ2-5,many,TRBV2,CASSDRGARETQYF,TGTGCCAGCAGTGACAGGGGCGCGAGAGAGACCCAGTACTTC
-,13,TRBJ1-5,many,TRBV27,CASSWGRDQPQHF,TGTGCCAGCAGTTGGGGGCGAGATCAGCCCCAGCATTTT
-,15,TRBJ2-5,-,TRBV7-2,CASRNEGLRKETQYF,TGTGCCAGCAGGAATGAGGGATTGAGGAAAGAGACCCAGTACTTC
-,14,TRBJ2-7,many,TRBV7-8,CASSFRDHRPQQYF,TGTGCCAGCAGCTTCCGGGACCATCGGCCCCAGCAGTACTTC
-,13,TRBJ1-6,-,TRBV6-1,CASSTGPYSPLHF,TGTGCCAGCAGCACGGGACCCTATTCACCCCTCCACTTT
TRBD1,13,TRBJ1-2,many,TRBV24-1,CATSDPDRVGYTF,TGTGCCACCAGTGATCCCGACAGGGTGGGCTACACCTTC
TRBD2,17,TRBJ2-3,many,TRBV12-3/TRBV12-4,CASSGLAGGTSTDTQYF,TGTGCCAGCAGTGGACTAGCGGGGGGAACTAGCACAGATACGCAGTATTTT
-,13,TRBJ1-1,-,TRBV11-2,CASSATPNTEAFF,TGTGCCAGCAGCGCCACACCGAACACTGAAGCTTTCTTT
-,16,TRBJ1-6,-,TRBV12-5,CASGLFGGGYNSPLHF,TGTGCTAGTGGTTTGTTCGGGGGCGGCTATAATTCACCCCTCCACTTT
-,12,TRBJ1-5,many,TRBV12-3/TRBV12-4,CASSLGEGPQHF,TGTGCCAGCAGTTTGGGAGAGGGACCCCAGCATTTT
TRBD1,15,TRBJ1-2,-,TRBV6-2/TRBV6-3,CASSYWGTGDYGYTF,TGTGCCAGCAGTTACTGGGGGACAGGCGACTATGGCTACACCTTC
-,15,TRBJ2-2,many,TRBV7-3,CASSLNGGNTGELFF,TGTGCCAGCAGCTTAAATGGGGGGAACACCGGGGAGCTGTTTTTT
TRBD1,14,TRBJ2-7,many,TRBV19,CASSTGTGAYEQYF,TGTGCCAGTAGTACGGGGACAGGGGCCTACGAGCAGTACTTC
-,13,TRBJ1-5,many,TRBV6-2/TRBV6-3,CASSLESNQPQHF,TGTGCCAGCAGTTTGGAGTCCAATCAGCCCCAGCATTTT
TRBD2,19,TRBJ2-5,many,TRBV15,CATSETGGFSGRGGETQYF,TGTGCCACCAGCGAAACAGGGGGCTTTAGCGGGAGGGGGGGCGAGACCCAGTACTTC